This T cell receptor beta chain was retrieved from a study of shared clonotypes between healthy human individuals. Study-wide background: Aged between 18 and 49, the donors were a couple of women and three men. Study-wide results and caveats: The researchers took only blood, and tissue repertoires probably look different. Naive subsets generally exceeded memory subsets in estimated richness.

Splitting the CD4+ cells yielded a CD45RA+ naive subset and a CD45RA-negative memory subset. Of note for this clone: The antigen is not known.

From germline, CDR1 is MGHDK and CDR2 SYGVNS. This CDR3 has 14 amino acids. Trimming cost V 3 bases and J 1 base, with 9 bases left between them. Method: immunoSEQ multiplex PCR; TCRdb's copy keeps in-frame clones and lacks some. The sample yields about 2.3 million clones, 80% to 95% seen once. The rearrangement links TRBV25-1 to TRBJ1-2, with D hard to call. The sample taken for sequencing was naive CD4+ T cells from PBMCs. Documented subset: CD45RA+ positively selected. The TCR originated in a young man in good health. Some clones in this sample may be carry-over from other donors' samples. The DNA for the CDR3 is TGTGCCAGCAGTGATAGTGGCAGTAACTATGGCTACACCTTC. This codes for CASSDSGSNYGYTF.